These 14 T cell receptor beta chains were sequenced from one sample in a study of blood T cell repertoires in COVID-19. Clones were read by immunoSEQ multiplex PCR, and TCRdb kept only the in-frame ones, dropping some. The data show about 360,000 clones, about 88% seen once. Sequenced material: peripheral blood. These TCRs come from a woman aged 60-75 years with COVID-19, enrolled during active disease.

On this clone: Other DNA sequences in this sample translate to the same CDR3. The V gene is TRBV13, the J gene TRBJ2-7; no definite D call. Germline V gene data show CDR1 as PRHDT and CDR2 as FYEKMQ (reference sequence). V was clipped by 3 bases and J by 1 base, with 7 bases between them. This CDR3 comprises 13 residues. The CDR3 spells CASSFGRSYEQYF. The CDR3 DNA reads TGTGCCAGCAGCTTTGGCCGTTCCTACGAGCAGTACTTC. Full variable domain (outside the CDR3, taken from reference TRBV13 and TRBJ2-7): AAGVIQSPRHLIKEKRETATLKCYPIPRHDTVYWYQQGPGQDPQFLISFYEKMQSDKGSIPDRFSAQQFSDYHSELNMSSLELGDSALYFCASSFGRSYEQYFGPGTRLTVT.

J is TRBJ2-5 and V is TRBV19, with D possibly matching TRBD2 (6 bases). The CDR3 totals 15 residues. The germline gives CDR1 LNHDA, CDR2 SQIVND (reference sequence). V was trimmed by 4 bases and J by 5 bases, leaving 17 bases between them. Here the CDR3 reads CASSTPGRRGETQYF. The CDR3 bases are TGTGCCAGTAGTACCCCAGGTCGCCGGGGGGAGACCCAGTACTTC.

This chain connects TRBV27 to TRBJ2-7, with D perhaps TRBD1 (5 bases). V lost 2 bases and J lost 4, with 15 bases in between. CDR3 size: 15 residues. CDR1 and CDR2 (germline): MNHEY, SMNVEV (reference sequence). The CDR3 DNA reads TGTGCCAGCAGTTTAAGGGGTAGGATTGCGTACGAGCAGTACTTC. As protein: CASSLRGRIAYEQYF.

V gene TRBV6-6 combines with J gene TRBJ1-4, with a possible D match to TRBD1 (5 bases). This CDR3 contains 15 residues. V lost 5 bases to trimming and J lost 5 bases, with 15 bases between them. Germline CDR1 MNHNY, CDR2 SVGAGI (reference sequence). The CDR3 nucleotides are TGTGCCAGCAGTCCCCCCGCACAGGTGAATGAAAAACTGTTTTTT. This translates into CASSPPAQVNEKLFF.

This clone was seen a handful of times. V is TRBV7-9 and J is TRBJ2-2; D uncertain. The V end lost 2 bases, the J end lost 4 bases, and 11 bases lay between the germline ends. CDR3 length: 15 amino acids. Germline CDR1 SEHNR, CDR2 FQNEAQ (reference sequence). The CDR3 loop reads CASSLFHYRTGELFF. CDR3 sequence (DNA): TGTGCCAGCAGCTTATTTCACTATCGCACCGGGGAGCTGTTTTTT.

The V call is TRBV5-4, the J call TRBJ2-2, with 7 positions matching TRBD2. The trim removed 5 bases at V and 4 bases at J, leaving 5 bases unmatched. This CDR3 has 14 amino acids. Germline values: CDR1 SGHNT, CDR2 YYREEE (reference sequence). CDR3 in DNA: TGTGCCAGCAGTTTGTGGGAGGGCACCGGGGAGCTGTTTTTT. Encoded protein: CASSLWEGTGELFF.

This clone was observed a handful of times. The CDR3 spells CASSEGGYGYTF. In DNA form, the CDR3 reads TGTGCCAGCAGTGAAGGCGGGTATGGCTACACCTTC. The chain joins TRBV25-1 to TRBJ1-2, with no clear D. In germline, CDR1 is MGHDK, CDR2 SYGVNS. With 2 bases removed from V and 5 bases from J, the gap between germline ends came to 6 bases. The CDR3 runs 12 residues.

The gene calls are TRBV7-6 and TRBJ1-4; 10 bases align to TRBD1. V trimming: 1 base; J trimming: 8 bases; junction bases outside the gene matches: 4. Germline loops: CDR1 SGHVS, CDR2 FNYEAQ. The length of the CDR3 is 15 residues. DNA for the CDR3: TGTGCCAGCAGCTTAGTAGGGGGACAGGGGGAAAAACTGTTTTTT. Protein sequence: CASSLVGGQGEKLFF.

The chain carries TRBV13 and TRBJ2-3; the match to TRBD2 covers 7 bases. The V gene end was trimmed by 0 bases and the J gene end by 2 bases; junction bases not matched to a gene: 11. CDR3 length: 18 amino acids. CDR1 and CDR2 from the germline V gene are PRHDT and FYEKMQ (reference sequence). The CDR3 DNA follows: TGTGCCAGCAGCTTAGGCCTCGTGGCGCTAGCGGACACAGATACGCAGTATTTT. Translated, it gives CASSLGLVALADTDTQYF. Combining the CDR3 with reference TRBV13 and TRBJ2-3 gives the whole variable domain AAGVIQSPRHLIKEKRETATLKCYPIPRHDTVYWYQQGPGQDPQFLISFYEKMQSDKGSIPDRFSAQQFSDYHSELNMSSLELGDSALYFCASSLGLVALADTDTQYFGPGTRLTVL.

This chain uses TRBV29-1 with TRBJ1-1; possibly TRBD1 for D (6 bases). The length of the CDR3 is 13 residues. V shed 7 bases and J shed 5 bases, with 17 bases lying between them. CDR1 is SQVTM, CDR2 ANQGSEA, per germline. The CDR3 protein is CSAMVGAETEAFF. CDR3 bases: TGCAGCGCCATGGTGGGGGCGGAGACTGAAGCTTTCTTT.

The chain recombines TRBV4-3 with TRBJ2-3; 9 bases line up with TRBD2. CDR1 LGHNA and CDR2 YSLEER come from the germline V gene. V shed 0 bases and J 5 bases; nucleotides not matched to a gene: 6. This CDR3 is 16 amino acids long. In nucleotides, the CDR3 is TGCGCCAGCAGCCAAGAGTGGCGGGGGGGGTTAGATACGCAGTATTTT. Protein product: CASSQEWRGGLDTQYF.

This chain joins TRBV7-9 and TRBJ1-2; D remains unclear. The CDR3 has 13 amino acids. Germline CDR1 SEHNR, CDR2 FQNEAQ (reference sequence). V lost 8 bases, J lost 4 bases, and 14 bases lay in between. This chain's CDR3 is CASGLRVFYGYTF. The CDR3 coding sequence is TGTGCCAGCGGGCTAAGAGTCTTCTATGGCTACACCTTC.

The V call is TRBV5-6, the J call TRBJ2-7, with 7 bases that match TRBD1. CDR1 is SGHDT, CDR2 YYEEEE, per germline. J was trimmed by 3 bases and V by 0 bases; bases with no gene match: 6. The CDR3 extends over 15 amino acids. The CDR3 region has the DNA TGTGCCAGCAGCTTGGGAGGGACAGCCTTCTACGAGCAGTACTTC. It translates to CASSLGGTAFYEQYF.

The gene calls are TRBV24-1 and TRBJ2-1, with 9 bases identical to TRBD2. V lost 4 bases to trimming and J lost 12 bases; unmatched junction nucleotides: 9. This CDR3 region has 14 residues. Germline assignment: CDR1 KGHDR and CDR2 SFDVKD. CDR3 DNA: TGTGCCACCAGTGACCTAGCGGGGTCAATAGGGCAGTTCTTC. Translation gives CATSDLAGSIGQFF.